This T cell receptor beta chain was sequenced in a study of blood T cell repertoires in COVID-19. Across the whole study: The United States, Italy and Spain provided the acute and convalescent COVID-19 samples. Sources were T cells, B-cell-depleted T cells, or PBMCs; the material itself was cDNA or gDNA.

Germline V gene sequence: CDR1 SEHNR, CDR2 FQNEAQ (reference sequence). The ends were cut back, 5 bases at V and 12 bases at J, with 27 bases in the middle. The CDR3 totals 16 residues. This clone was seen a few times. Study processing details: Amplification of reference gene primers provided the estimated nucleated cell counts. Assay used: immunoSEQ multiplex PCR; TCRdb lists only in-frame clones, some missing. Clone size and the V and J calls come from that table; the DNA yielded D and trimming. Of over 200,000 clones listed, 65% to 90% are singletons. This sequence was found in a human donor in a cohort sampled during active COVID-19. The chain employs TRBV7-9 and TRBJ2-3; TRBD2 is a possible D gene (6 bases). Sequencing was carried out using peripheral blood. This CDR3 reads CASSGLSSEPRYAQYF. The CDR3 DNA sequence: TGTGCCAGCAGCGGATTGTCTAGCGAACCCAGATACGCTCAGTATTTT.